This T cell receptor (beta chain) was identified during a study of regulatory T cells in long-lasting Graves disease. Study in general: More than 5 years of antithyroid drugs with positive TSH receptor antibodies defined persistent Graves' disease.

CDR3 regions were amplified by Arm-PCR using iRepertoire HTBI primers to build TCR beta libraries. One entry per CDR3 protein, called by TCRdb with MiXCR from the multiplex PCR reads. The sample shows about 400,000 distinct CDR3 sequences, less than 25% of them seen only once. This clonotype appeared many times. Noted time point: persistent/refractory GD, antithyroid drugs over 5 years with positive TRAb. After RNA was extracted from PBMCs, the TCR library was made from it. Graves' disease diagnoses followed American Thyroid Association guidelines. An endocrinology department located in Xi'an, China, was where the patients came from. Peripheral blood, at around 8.8 milliliters, went into EDTA tubes. The V segment lost 4 bases and the J segment 14 bases; nucleotides outside the gene matches: 2. The CDR3 consists of 11 residues. Germline values: CDR1 LGHDT, CDR2 YNNKEL (reference sequence).

The sequences come from peripheral blood mononuclear cells (PBMCs), collected when the disease was refractory, from a patient treated with antithyroid drugs. This TCR derives from a female donor with Graves disease. This chain links TRBV3-1 with TRBJ1-6; 7 bases agree with TRBD1. CDR3 protein: CASSLQGTLHF. Here the CDR3 DNA reads TGTGCCAGCAGCCTACAGGGGACCCTCCACTTT. The complete variable domain, with remaining parts taken from reference TRBV3-1 and TRBJ1-6, reads DTAVSQTPKYLVTQMGNDKSIKCEQNLGHDTMYWYKQDSKKFLKIMFSYNNKELIINETVPNRFSPKSPDKAHLNLHINSLELGDSAVYFCASSLQGTLHFGNGTRLTVT.